The TCR gamma chain under discussion was sequenced for a study of gamma-delta chains in newborns, infants, children. TCRdb re-called clones from the reads using CATT. The sample holds fewer than 600 gamma-chain clones; 40% to 50% are singletons and the top ten take about 36%. As to this clone: An end of the junction differs from the germline gene, which may be a read error.

Germline V gene sequence: CDR1 GITISATS, CDR2 ISYDGTV (reference sequence). This CDR3 spans 17 amino acids. V usage is TRGV9 and J usage is TRGJP. The sequenced material came from blood. The sequence came from a child who was a newborn, infant or young child, either healthy, febrile or measles-vaccinated (not recorded which). The CDR3 coding sequence is TGTGCCTTGTGGGAGGTAGCTCAAGAGTTGGGCAACAAAATCAAGGTATTT. This codes for CALWEVAQELGNKIKVF.